Listed below are T cell receptor beta chains from one sample, sequenced in a study of naive and memory T cell subsets. TCRdb reprocessed the UMI-ligation and nested PCR reads with MiXCR, giving one entry per CDR3 protein. The table lists under 150,000 distinct CDR3 sequences, about a fifth of them singletons. Sequencing was done on a sample of naive CD8+ T cells from blood. These receptors were taken from a human donor in good health. Each CDR3 is given without its conserved first and last residue. Fields, in order: J gene, V gene, CDR3 protein.

j_call: TRBJ2-3
v_call: TRBV28
cdr3_aa: ASLLRGRGSATQY

j_call: TRBJ2-7
v_call: TRBV12-5
cdr3_aa: ASGSPGTPYEQY

j_call: TRBJ2-3
v_call: TRBV15
cdr3_aa: ATSRQDGTDTQY

j_call: TRBJ2-5
v_call: TRBV14
cdr3_aa: ASSPIAREETQY

j_call: TRBJ1-1
v_call: TRBV3-1
cdr3_aa: ASSRDGTEAF

j_call: TRBJ2-5
v_call: TRBV9
cdr3_aa: ASSATGALQETQY

j_call: TRBJ2-5
v_call: TRBV6-6
cdr3_aa: ASSLKGATYQETQY

j_call: TRBJ1-5
v_call: TRBV3-1
cdr3_aa: ASSQDLQGGQPQH

j_call: TRBJ1-1
v_call: TRBV28
cdr3_aa: ASSPRVGEAF

j_call: TRBJ2-3
v_call: TRBV7-2
cdr3_aa: ASSLTLAATDTQY

j_call: TRBJ2-3
v_call: TRBV12-3/TRBV12-4
cdr3_aa: ASSFVREDTQY

j_call: TRBJ1-2
v_call: TRBV29-1
cdr3_aa: SAVTGDYGYT

j_call: TRBJ2-7
v_call: TRBV20-1
cdr3_aa: SASHSGRVKVSYEQY

j_call: TRBJ2-5
v_call: TRBV12-3/TRBV12-4
cdr3_aa: ASSLRRKETQY

j_call: TRBJ2-7
v_call: TRBV7-8
cdr3_aa: ASSLVPGVTYEQY

j_call: TRBJ2-7
v_call: TRBV4-2
cdr3_aa: ASSQVPGEYEQY

j_call: TRBJ2-1
v_call: TRBV9
cdr3_aa: ASSPTIRDYNEQF

j_call: TRBJ2-1
v_call: TRBV7-6
cdr3_aa: ASSLERAAYNEQF

j_call: TRBJ2-7
v_call: TRBV2
cdr3_aa: ASGRGLAYEQY

j_call: TRBJ2-3
v_call: TRBV25-1
cdr3_aa: ASSFGPRGADTQY

j_call: TRBJ2-1
v_call: TRBV5-6
cdr3_aa: ASSSQEDQPYNEQF

j_call: TRBJ2-3
v_call: TRBV14
cdr3_aa: ASSLTISERDRADTQY

j_call: TRBJ2-3
v_call: TRBV27
cdr3_aa: ASSFASGRAGTDTQY

j_call: TRBJ1-4
v_call: TRBV13
cdr3_aa: ASSPSGTGVEKLF

j_call: TRBJ2-1
v_call: TRBV6-2/TRBV6-3
cdr3_aa: ASSVSGSRNEQF

j_call: TRBJ2-7
v_call: TRBV20-1
cdr3_aa: SASLWGETYEQY

j_call: TRBJ2-7
v_call: TRBV2
cdr3_aa: ASTTGDTHYEQY

j_call: TRBJ2-7
v_call: TRBV11-2
cdr3_aa: ASSYHTGNSYEQY

j_call: TRBJ2-7
v_call: TRBV5-5
cdr3_aa: ASSFSGNEQY

j_call: TRBJ2-3
v_call: TRBV10-3
cdr3_aa: AISEPSGRYTDTQY

j_call: TRBJ1-1
v_call: TRBV28
cdr3_aa: ASSRMGAGDFGNTEAF

j_call: TRBJ1-4
v_call: TRBV12-5
cdr3_aa: ASGLVLTGAFATNEKLF

j_call: TRBJ2-7
v_call: TRBV20-1
cdr3_aa: SASMDNEQY

j_call: TRBJ2-3
v_call: TRBV5-1
cdr3_aa: ASSLARQGPNPKDTQY

j_call: TRBJ2-1
v_call: TRBV29-1
cdr3_aa: SVALTNLNEQF

j_call: TRBJ2-7
v_call: TRBV4-3
cdr3_aa: ASSQDWGSPYEQY

j_call: TRBJ1-4
v_call: TRBV12-3/TRBV12-4
cdr3_aa: ASSFEGKLF

j_call: TRBJ2-7
v_call: TRBV27
cdr3_aa: ASSLRQGANYPYEQY

j_call: TRBJ2-6
v_call: TRBV14
cdr3_aa: ASSQGQLRSGANVLT

j_call: TRBJ2-7
v_call: TRBV4-3
cdr3_aa: ASSQDLSSETGVYEQY

j_call: TRBJ2-7
v_call: TRBV6-2/TRBV6-3
cdr3_aa: ASSPVRGAYEQY

j_call: TRBJ2-1
v_call: TRBV7-9
cdr3_aa: AILDWKHNEQF

j_call: TRBJ2-7
v_call: TRBV6-9
cdr3_aa: ARIPLFTSSYEQY

j_call: TRBJ1-4
v_call: TRBV5-5
cdr3_aa: ASSLSHVLEKLF

j_call: TRBJ2-7
v_call: TRBV18
cdr3_aa: ASSPRDNSYEQY

j_call: TRBJ2-6
v_call: TRBV7-9
cdr3_aa: ASSFPKARDFAPGANVLT

j_call: TRBJ2-1
v_call: TRBV12-3/TRBV12-4
cdr3_aa: ASFPGDSIYNEQF

j_call: TRBJ1-1
v_call: TRBV9
cdr3_aa: ASRDLDRVNTEAF

j_call: TRBJ1-2
v_call: TRBV11-2
cdr3_aa: ASSLGRQGLYGYT

j_call: TRBJ1-4
v_call: TRBV3-1
cdr3_aa: ASSQLQTYENEKLF

j_call: TRBJ1-1
v_call: TRBV6-2/TRBV6-3
cdr3_aa: ASSYEVGTEAF

j_call: TRBJ2-4
v_call: TRBV28
cdr3_aa: ASSPLASLAKNIQY

j_call: TRBJ2-3
v_call: TRBV12-3/TRBV12-4
cdr3_aa: ASSLVVQYGTLDTQY

j_call: TRBJ1-2
v_call: TRBV7-2
cdr3_aa: ATRSAENYGYT

j_call: TRBJ1-6
v_call: TRBV12-3/TRBV12-4
cdr3_aa: ASSWSGFENSPLH